Each of the 15 T cell receptor beta chains below was sequenced from the same sample in a study of T-cell reconstitution after alpha-beta-depleted transplantation in children. As it was prepared, the TCRbeta library received unique molecular identifiers. One entry per CDR3 protein, called by TCRdb with MiXCR from the PCR reads. This table holds about 640,000 distinct CDR3 sequences, around 13% found once. The source material was PBMCs, mostly from graft donor cells, sampled 360 days after TCRalphabeta/CD19-depleted stem cell transplant. The receptors stem from a male patient aged 10 to 17 who had a stem cell transplant for acute myeloid leukemia, so the T cells may come from the graft donor.

The J gene is TRBJ2-1, the V gene TRBV24-1, with a possible D match to TRBD2 (6 bases). The CDR3 has 20 residues. Germline assignment: CDR1 KGHDR and CDR2 SFDVKD. Trimming took 7 bases from V and 3 from J, leaving 30 bases between them. The CDR3 sequence is CATSGSVGRILSPDYNEQFF. In DNA, the CDR3 is TGTGCCACCAGCGGGAGTGTCGGACGGATCCTGAGTCCGGACTACAATGAGCAGTTCTTC.

Only a few counts were recorded for this clonotype. The chain has TRBV12-3 or TRBV12-4 and TRBJ2-3; 7 nucleotides align to TRBD1. With 5 bases clipped from V and 5 bases from J, the junction kept 13 bases outside the gene matches. The CDR3 runs 16 residues. The CDR3 DNA sequence: TGTGCCAGCAGTCACCGCGACAGGGAAAAACGAGATACGCAGTATTTT. Its protein is CASSHRDREKRDTQYF.

This clonotype has more than one count but fewer than ten. The chain carries TRBV7-3 and TRBJ2-7; TRBD2 might be the D (6 bases). This CDR3 has 15 residues. Trimming stripped 2 bases from V and 7 bases from J, with 18 bases between. CDR1 is SGHTA, CDR2 FQGTGA, per germline. In DNA form, the CDR3 reads TGTGCCAGCAGCTTATGGGGGGATCCTCGACGGGAGCAGTACTTC. Translated, it gives CASSLWGDPRREQYF.

The V call is TRBV28, the J call TRBJ2-7; 9 nucleotides match TRBD1. Trimming took 7 bases from V and 11 from J; bases not matched to a gene: 9. The CDR3 sequence is 12 residues long. Germline V gives CDR1 MDHEN, CDR2 SYDVKM. CDR3 region: CASNLQGAPEYF. CDR3 DNA: TGTGCCAGCAACCTACAGGGGGCTCCGGAGTACTTC. Together with reference TRBV28 and TRBJ2-7, the CDR3 gives the full variable domain: DVKVTQSSRYLVKRTGEKVFLECVQDMDHENMFWYRQDPGLGLRLIYFSYDVKMKEKGDIPEGYSVSREKKERFSLILESASTNQTSMYLCASNLQGAPEYFGPGTRLTVT.

V and J are TRBV11-2 and TRBJ1-3; the match to TRBD1 covers 11 bases. The V gene end was trimmed by 3 bases and the J gene end by 0 bases; junction bases not matched to a gene: 10. Germline CDR1 SGHAT, CDR2 FQNNGV. The CDR3 is made up of 19 amino acids. The CDR3, as DNA: TGTGCCAGCAGCTTCCGGACAGGGGGCCCACTGAGCTCTGGAAACACCATATATTTT. Its protein is CASSFRTGGPLSSGNTIYF.

The V gene is TRBV18, the J gene TRBJ2-7, with 11 positions matching TRBD2. Germline CDR1 KGHSH, CDR2 LQKENI. V trimming: 1 base; J trimming: 7 bases; junction bases outside the gene matches: 12. The CDR3 is 17 amino acids. This chain's CDR3 is CASSPLKVLAGAGEQYF. The CDR3 bases are TGTGCCAGCTCACCACTGAAAGTACTAGCGGGAGCTGGGGAGCAGTACTTC.

V gene TRBV20-1 combines with J gene TRBJ2-7; D call uncertain. Germline values: CDR1 DFQATT, CDR2 SNEGSKA (reference sequence). The CDR3 is 12 amino acids. The V gene lost 0 bases and the J gene lost 2 bases, with 5 bases spanning the gap. The CDR3 sequence: CSARERTYEQYF. CDR3 nucleotide sequence: TGCAGTGCTAGAGAACGAACCTACGAGCAGTACTTC.

A few counts support this clonotype. The chain joins TRBV7-9 to TRBJ2-1, with 7 bases lining up with TRBD2. J was trimmed by 11 bases and V by 7 bases; bases with no gene match: 5. Germline values: CDR1 SEHNR, CDR2 FQNEAQ (reference sequence). The CDR3 runs to 11 residues. DNA for the CDR3: TGTGCCAGCACCGACGGGGGGAAGCAGTTCTTC. As protein: CASTDGGKQFF.

This clonotype appeared a few times. The V call is TRBV20-1, the J call TRBJ2-2, with unresolved D. The V and J ends lost 0 bases and 3 bases respectively, with 17 bases between them. This CDR3 has 17 amino acids. The V gene's germline CDR1 is DFQATT and CDR2 SNEGSKA (reference sequence). The CDR3 DNA sequence: TGCAGTGCTAGAGATCAAATAGGCTTTCCCTACACCGGGGAGCTGTTTTTT. Encoded protein: CSARDQIGFPYTGELFF.

This clonotype was recorded a few times. V gene TRBV20-1 combines with J gene TRBJ2-7, with TRBD2 matching 8 bases. Losses at the gene ends were 5 bases for V and 1 base for J; bases not matched to a gene: 4. Germline assignment: CDR1 DFQATT and CDR2 SNEGSKA (reference sequence). The CDR3 has 13 amino acids. CDR3 sequence reads: CSAVRLASYEQYF. In DNA form, the CDR3 reads TGCAGTGCTGTCAGACTAGCGTCCTACGAGCAGTACTTC.

This clonotype has only a few counts. V gene TRBV15 combines with J gene TRBJ1-4; TRBD1 matches 9 bases. Germline V gene sequence: CDR1 LNHNV, CDR2 YYDKDF (reference sequence). Trimming at V came to 3 bases and at J to 4 bases, leaving 6 bases not matched to a gene. This CDR3 comprises 16 residues. The CDR3 coding sequence is TGTGCCACCAGCAGTCTTAGACAGGGGGGTAATGAAAAACTGTTTTTT. It encodes CATSSLRQGGNEKLFF. The whole variable domain, remainder taken from reference TRBV15 and TRBJ1-4, is DAMVIQNPRYQVTQFGKPVTLSCSQTLNHNVMYWYQQKSSQAPKLLFHYYDKDFNNEADTPDNFQSRRPNTSFCFLDIRSPGLGDTAMYLCATSSLRQGGNEKLFFGSGTQLSVL.

This clonotype was seen only a few times. CDR3 nucleotide sequence: TGTGCCAGCAGTCCTCCGGGACAAGTCTATGGCTACACCTTC. Translation gives CASSPPGQVYGYTF. The chain recombines TRBV25-1 with TRBJ1-2; tentatively, D is TRBD1 (6 bases). Germline V gene lookup returns CDR1 MGHDK and CDR2 SYGVNS. This CDR3 has 14 amino acids. V lost 5 bases and J 4 bases, leaving 14 bases between the germline ends.

The chain combines TRBV5-6 with TRBJ1-5; no clear D. V was cut by 4 bases and J by 4 bases, with 12 bases left in between. The CDR3 spans 14 residues. CDR1 and CDR2 from the germline V gene are SGHDT and YYEEEE. As DNA, the CDR3 is TGTGCCAGCAGCGGTGGGCGAAGGAATCAGCCCCAGCATTTT. Translation gives CASSGGRRNQPQHF.

The chain couples TRBV7-9 to TRBJ2-5; D is ambiguous. V was trimmed by 3 bases and J by 5 bases, leaving 13 bases between them. Germline values: CDR1 SEHNR, CDR2 FQNEAQ (reference sequence). The CDR3 has 14 amino acids. The chain's CDR3 is CASSFNLRRETQYF. In DNA, the CDR3 is TGTGCCAGCAGCTTCAATCTTAGGCGGGAGACCCAGTACTTC. Full variable domain (rest looked up from reference TRBV7-9 and TRBJ2-5): DTGVSQNPRHKITKRGQNVTFRCDPISEHNRLYWYRQTLGQGPEFLTYFQNEAQLEKSRLLSDRFSAERPKGSFSTLEIQRTEQGDSAMYLCASSFNLRRETQYFGPGTRLLVL.

The chain has TRBV7-2 and TRBJ2-4; D possibly uses TRBD1 or TRBD2 (5 bases each). This CDR3 has 15 residues. The germline gives CDR1 SGHTA, CDR2 FQGNSA. V was pared by 2 bases and J by 0 bases, with 8 bases between. CDR3 in amino acids: CASSLTGLAKNIQYF. The CDR3 DNA follows: TGTGCCAGCAGCTTAACGGGGCTAGCCAAAAACATTCAGTACTTC.